This TCR beta chain was sequenced during a study of shared clonotypes between healthy human individuals. CDR1 and CDR2 (germline): MDHEN, SYDVKM. V dropped 5 bases and J dropped 0 bases, with 8 bases sitting between them. This CDR3 spans 15 amino acids. Tens of millions of PBMCs were counted before genomic DNA extraction. Approximately 30,000 T cell genomes, or about 290 ng DNA, went into unsorted PBMC replicate PCRs. Bulk PBMC genomic DNA spanned ten immunoSEQ deep plates. Measured with immunoSEQ multiplex PCR; TCRdb has only the in-frame clones, and not every one. Here the sample spans around 530,000 clones, roughly 79% being singletons.

V is TRBV28 and J is TRBJ2-6; D unresolved. The sequence was obtained from a middle-aged woman in good health. Some clones in this sample may be carry-over from other donors' samples. Specimen: PBMCs. For the CDR3, the DNA is TGTGCCAGCAGTACAATACGCTCTGGGGCCAACGTCCTGACTTTC. Translating it yields CASSTIRSGANVLTF.